The present entry profiles one T cell receptor (beta chain) with its context. The CDR3 loop spans 13 amino acids. From germline, CDR1 is SGHTA and CDR2 FQGNSA. V lost 1 base and J 2 bases, leaving 4 bases between the germline ends. This sample stems from a study of cytomegalovirus exposure and HLA in healthy donors. PCR was performed using 60 Vbeta and 13 Jbeta primers. The protocol was immunoSEQ multiplex PCR, while the TCRdb copy is restricted to in-frame clones and leaves out a portion. The sample lists approximately 160,000 clones, about four fifths occurring once. Sequenced sample: PBMCs. The chain employs TRBV7-2 and TRBJ2-3; D not certain. This clonotype originated in a middle-aged man in good health and CMV-seropositive. The CDR3: CASSLDNTDTQYF. Written as DNA, the CDR3 is TGTGCCAGCAGCTTAGACAACACAGATACGCAGTATTTT.